This T cell receptor (beta chain) originates from a study of post-analysis software for immune sequencing data. Details on this clonotype: Its antigen is undetermined.

The CDR3 is 16 residues long. Germline CDR1 reads SGHVS; CDR2 reads FQNEAQ. Trimming stripped 5 bases from V and 0 bases from J, with 14 bases between. The study, taken as a whole, reports: The study found TRBV5-6, TRBV5-1 and TRBV20-1 among a handful of TRBV segments more frequent in patients than controls.

Unique molecular identifiers tagged the TCR beta cDNA libraries. MiXCR was run by TCRdb on the PCR reads, yielding one entry per CDR3 protein. The data hold 600,000 to 700,000 distinct CDR3 sequences, with 55% to 60% observed a single time. Sample: blood. The TCR sequence derives from a girl aged 2 to 9 with multiple sclerosis. The chain joins TRBV7-8 to TRBJ1-5, with D unclear. CDR3 loop: CASSPDTPYSNQPQHF. CDR3 in DNA: TGTGCCAGCAGCCCAGACACCCCCTATAGCAATCAGCCCCAGCATTTT. Variable domain in full (rest from reference TRBV7-8 and TRBJ1-5): GAGVSQSPRYKVAKRGQDVALRCDPISGHVSLFWYQQALGQGPEFLTYFQNEAQLDKSGLPSDRFFAERPEGSVSTLKIQRTQQEDSAVYLCASSPDTPYSNQPQHFGDGTRLSIL.